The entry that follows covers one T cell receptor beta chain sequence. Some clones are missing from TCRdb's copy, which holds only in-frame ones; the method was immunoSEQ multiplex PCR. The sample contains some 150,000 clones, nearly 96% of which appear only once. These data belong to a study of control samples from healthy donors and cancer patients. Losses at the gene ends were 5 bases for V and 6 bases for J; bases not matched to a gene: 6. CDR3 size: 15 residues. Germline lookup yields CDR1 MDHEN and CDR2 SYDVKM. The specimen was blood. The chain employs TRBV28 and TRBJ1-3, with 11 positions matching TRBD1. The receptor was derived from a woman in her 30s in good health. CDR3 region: CASSPLDRGQNTIYF. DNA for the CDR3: TGTGCCAGCAGTCCACTGGACAGGGGGCAAAACACCATATATTTT.